Listed below are T cell receptor beta chains from one sample, sequenced in a study of PD-1 blockade in classical Hodgkin lymphoma. Assay used: immunoSEQ multiplex PCR; TCRdb lists only in-frame clones, some missing. The sample shows around 6,100 clones, over 50% of them seen only once. Sequenced here: CD8+ T cells from blood, sampled at baseline. These receptors came from a human donor with classical Hodgkin lymphoma. CDR3s include the opening cysteine and the closing phenylalanine or tryptophan. A D gene is named only where the DNA matches it firmly. The listing skips clone size in some rows; elsewhere it reads once, few, many or a size class.

TRBJ2-3 | TRBV9 | TRBD1 | - | 15 | TGTGCCAGCAGCGTAGAAGGGGGCGCATCAGATACGCAGTATTTT | CASSVEGGASDTQYF
TRBJ2-5 | TRBV15 | TRBD2 | once | 16 | TGTGCCACCAGCAGATGGGGCGGGGGGGACCAAGAGACCCAGTACTTC | CATSRWGGGDQETQYF
TRBJ1-1 | TRBV27 | TRBD1 | few | 16 | TGTGCCAGCAGCTTAGTCTCCGGGACAGTTCTCCTTGAAGCTTTCTTT | CASSLVSGTVLLEAFF
TRBJ2-7 | TRBV28 | - | - | 14 | TGTGCCAGCACCCTGTCCGGTGTAACCTACGAGCAGTACTTC | CASTLSGVTYEQYF
TRBJ2-2 | TRBV7-3 | TRBD2 | - | 16 | TGTGCCAGCAGCTCGACGGGGGGAGGGAGAACCGGGGAGCTGTTTTTT | CASSSTGGGRTGELFF
TRBJ2-1 | TRBV5-1 | - | - | 17 | TGCGCCAGCAGCTTGGTTCCTAGCCCTAAGAATTACAATGAGCAGTTCTTC | CASSLVPSPKNYNEQFF
TRBJ1-1 | TRBV28 | - | - | 16 | TGTGCCAGCAGTTTCTCACCGGACACAAAGAACACTGAAGCTTTCTTT | CASSFSPDTKNTEAFF
TRBJ2-2 | TRBV7-8 | TRBD2 | - | 16 | TGTGCCAGCAGCTTACCGAGACTAGCCCCCGGCCGGGAGCTGTTTTTT | CASSLPRLAPGRELFF
TRBJ2-5 | TRBV5-1 | - | - | 15 | TGCGCCAGCAGCTTAAGACGGAAGCTCCAAGAGACCCAGTACTTC | CASSLRRKLQETQYF
TRBJ2-7 | TRBV5-6 | - | - | 13 | TGTGCCAGCAGCTTCGGACAGACCTACGAGCAGTACTTC | CASSFGQTYEQYF
TRBJ2-7 | TRBV27 | - | - | 10 | TGTGCCAGCGGCTTCTACGAGCAGTACTTC | CASGFYEQYF
TRBJ2-7 | TRBV4-2 | - | - | 14 | TGTGCCAGCAGCCAAGGGGAGCGGAGCTACGAGCAGTACTTC | CASSQGERSYEQYF
TRBJ2-7 | TRBV29-1 | TRBD1 | once | 14 | TGCAGCGTTGAGGTCAGGGGGCTAACCTACGAGCAGTACTTC | CSVEVRGLTYEQYF
TRBJ2-2 | TRBV11-2 | - | - | 14 | TGTGCCAGCAGCTTAGGTCCTTACACCGGGGAGCTGTTTTTT | CASSLGPYTGELFF
TRBJ1-6 | TRBV27 | - | few | 12 | TGTGCCAGCAGTTTCCCAAATTCACCCCTCCACTTT | CASSFPNSPLHF
TRBJ2-7 | TRBV7-9 | - | once | 13 | TGTGCCAGCAGCGCATTATGGACGGACGAGCAGTACTTC | CASSALWTDEQYF
TRBJ1-2 | TRBV27 | - | few | 12 | TGTGCCAGCAGGACTGATAGCCATGGCTACACCTTC | CASRTDSHGYTF
TRBJ1-2 | TRBV6-6 | - | - | 14 | TGTGCCAGCAGTTACACGGGGCTTGACTATGGCTACACCTTC | CASSYTGLDYGYTF
TRBJ1-2 | TRBV28 | - | - | 13 | TGTGCCAGCAGTTTATTCCAGGGGTATGGCTACACCTTC | CASSLFQGYGYTF
TRBJ1-2 | TRBV6-6 | - | medium-sized | 15 | TGTGCCAGCAGTTTCCCCGATCCAGGGACGAGTGGCTACACCTTC | CASSFPDPGTSGYTF
TRBJ2-1 | TRBV5-8 | TRBD2 | - | 15 | TGTGCCAGCAGCGCTAGCGGGAGGGGCTACAATGAGCAGTTCTTC | CASSASGRGYNEQFF
TRBJ2-3 | TRBV6-5 | - | - | 15 | TGTGCCAGCAGACGCTTGGGGGACCCCACAGATACGCAGTATTTT | CASRRLGDPTDTQYF
TRBJ2-5 | TRBV27 | TRBD2 | - | 16 | TGTGCCAGCAGTTTACGGACTAGCGGGAATGGGGAGACCCAGTACTTC | CASSLRTSGNGETQYF
TRBJ2-5 | TRBV2 | TRBD2 | - | 16 | TGTGCCAGCAGAATCGGACTAGCGGGCGACCAAGAGACCCAGTACTTC | CASRIGLAGDQETQYF
TRBJ2-7 | TRBV9 | TRBD1 | - | 14 | TGTGCCAGCAGCGTAGAGGACAGGGCCAACGAGCAGTACTTC | CASSVEDRANEQYF
TRBJ2-2 | TRBV27 | - | - | 12 | TGTGCCAGCAGTTCCCGCCCCGGGGAGCTGTTTTTT | CASSSRPGELFF
TRBJ1-2 | TRBV7-9 | TRBD1 | - | 15 | TGTGCCAGCAGCAAATCCGGGACAGGGTTTGATGGCTACACCTTC | CASSKSGTGFDGYTF
TRBJ1-2 | TRBV2 | - | medium-sized | 15 | TGTGCCAGCAGTGATGAGGGCAGGGAGTCCTATGGCTACACCTTC | CASSDEGRESYGYTF
TRBJ2-1 | TRBV7-2 | TRBD1 | - | 13 | TGTGCCAGCAGCCTGGGACAGTACAATGAGCAGTTCTTC | CASSLGQYNEQFF
TRBJ2-1 | TRBV5-4 | - | few | 12 | TGTGCCAGCAGCATGGGCAGCGGCAAGCAGTTCTTC | CASSMGSGKQFF